These T cell receptor beta chains were read from a single sample in a study of post-analysis software for immune sequencing data. One entry per CDR3 protein, called by TCRdb with MiXCR from the PCR reads. The sample has 650,000 to 900,000 distinct CDR3 sequences; around 45% are singletons. Sequencing was done on a sample of blood. These receptors were collected from a girl between 10 and 17 years old with multiple sclerosis. Both conserved end residues are part of each CDR3. A D gene is named only where the DNA matches it firmly. Rows may omit the clone size; those that give it use once, few, many or a size class.

- | TRBJ2-1 | TRBD2 | TRBV20-1 | 14 | CSAPRSGRGNEQFF | TGCAGTGCTCCTCGTAGCGGGAGAGGCAATGAGCAGTTCTTC
- | TRBJ1-6 | - | TRBV6-5 | 14 | CASSPPGANSPLHF | TGTGCCAGCAGCCCCCCCGGGGCTAATTCACCCCTCCACTTT
- | TRBJ1-4 | - | TRBV7-9 | 16 | CASSQKVGGSNEKLFF | TGTGCCAGCAGCCAGAAGGTCGGGGGGTCTAATGAAAAACTGTTTTTT
- | TRBJ2-3 | - | TRBV5-1 | 15 | CASSLVDKGTDTQYF | TGCGCCAGCAGCTTGGTAGACAAGGGCACAGATACGCAGTATTTT
- | TRBJ1-5 | - | TRBV7-9 | 14 | CASSLAADGQPQHF | TGTGCCAGCAGCCTGGCGGCGGACGGGCAGCCCCAGCATTTT
- | TRBJ1-2 | - | TRBV5-1 | 13 | CASSNTEIYGYTF | TGCGCCAGCAGCAACACAGAGATCTATGGCTACACCTTC
- | TRBJ2-7 | - | TRBV12-3/TRBV12-4 | 14 | CASSPVAGFYEQYF | TGTGCCAGCAGTCCCGTGGCCGGTTTCTACGAGCAGTACTTC
few | TRBJ2-1 | - | TRBV10-3 | 11 | CATSIENEQFF | TGTGCCACTTCAATTGAGAATGAGCAGTTCTTC
few | TRBJ2-1 | - | TRBV9 | 15 | CASSVRVTSYNEQFF | TGTGCCAGCAGCGTCAGGGTTACCTCCTACAATGAGCAGTTCTTC
few | TRBJ2-7 | - | TRBV7-9 | 14 | CASSLAGEPYEQYF | TGTGCCAGCAGCTTAGCGGGAGAGCCCTACGAGCAGTACTTC
few | TRBJ1-2 | - | TRBV4-3 | 16 | CASSQEVRKPLGGYTF | TGCGCCAGCAGCCAAGAAGTGCGCAAGCCCCTCGGAGGCTACACCTTC
many | TRBJ2-3 | - | TRBV7-9 | 14 | CASSLAASTDTQYF | TGTGCCAGCAGTCTGGCTGCTAGCACAGATACGCAGTATTTT
- | TRBJ2-3 | TRBD1 | TRBV6-2/TRBV6-3 | 17 | CASSYYYEQGNADTQYF | TGTGCCAGCAGTTACTACTACGAACAGGGGAACGCAGATACGCAGTATTTT
- | TRBJ1-5 | - | TRBV5-1 | 15 | CASSLEPGVNQPQHF | TGCGCCAGCAGCTTGGAGCCAGGGGTCAATCAGCCCCAGCATTTT
- | TRBJ1-6 | - | TRBV3-1 | 15 | CASSQLLGLGSPLHF | TGTGCCAGCAGCCAGTTGTTAGGGCTAGGATCACCCCTCCACTTT
few | TRBJ2-1 | TRBD2 | TRBV20-1 | 18 | CSASSPGLAGVAYNEQFF | TGCAGTGCTAGTTCCCCGGGACTAGCGGGAGTAGCCTACAATGAGCAGTTCTTC
- | TRBJ2-7 | - | TRBV12-3/TRBV12-4 | 13 | CASSRDGSYEQYF | TGTGCCAGCAGCCGAGATGGCTCCTACGAGCAGTACTTC
- | TRBJ2-1 | - | TRBV6-2/TRBV6-3 | 13 | CASSYWVANEQFF | TGTGCCAGCAGTTACTGGGTAGCTAATGAGCAGTTCTTC
- | TRBJ1-5 | - | TRBV2 | 16 | CASSPLEPYSNQPQHF | TGTGCCAGCAGTCCCTTAGAGCCGTATAGCAATCAGCCCCAGCATTTT
few | TRBJ2-3 | - | TRBV10-3 | 14 | CAISESGRSDTQYF | TGTGCCATCAGTGAGTCGGGTCGGTCAGATACGCAGTATTTT
few | TRBJ2-5 | TRBD2 | TRBV20-1 | 15 | CSANSPGGGQETQYF | TGCAGTGCTAACAGCCCGGGAGGCGGTCAAGAGACCCAGTACTTC
- | TRBJ2-1 | - | TRBV6-2/TRBV6-3 | 15 | CASSYGGLSYNEQFF | TGTGCCAGCAGTTACGGGGGCCTCTCCTACAATGAGCAGTTCTTC
few | TRBJ2-1 | - | TRBV20-1 | 17 | CSARDFIVPQTYNEQFF | TGCAGTGCTAGAGATTTTATTGTGCCTCAGACGTACAATGAGCAGTTCTTC
- | TRBJ2-1 | TRBD2 | TRBV5-1 | 16 | CATSFEAGGSYNEQFF | TGCGCCACCTCGTTCGAAGCGGGAGGTTCCTACAATGAGCAGTTCTTC
- | TRBJ1-1 | - | TRBV29-1 | 12 | CSTRTENTEAFF | TGCAGCACAAGGACAGAGAACACTGAAGCTTTCTTT
- | TRBJ2-3 | TRBD2 | TRBV7-2 | 18 | CASSPPSRLAGGPDTQYF | TGTGCCAGCAGCCCTCCCTCCAGACTAGCGGGAGGGCCAGATACGCAGTATTTT
many | TRBJ2-3 | TRBD2 | TRBV7-6 | 15 | CASRSTSGATDTQYF | TGTGCCAGCAGGTCGACTAGCGGGGCCACAGATACGCAGTATTTT
- | TRBJ2-3 | - | TRBV5-1 | 14 | CASSFESSVDTQYF | TGCGCCAGCAGCTTTGAGTCATCCGTGGATACGCAGTATTTT
- | TRBJ2-5 | - | TRBV6-5 | 16 | CASSYSEGFFTGEQYF | TGTGCCAGCAGTTACTCAGAGGGATTCTTTACTGGGGAGCAGTACTTC
few | TRBJ2-1 | - | TRBV7-6 | 17 | CASSTALGRGSDGEQFF | TGTGCCAGCAGCACCGCCTTGGGGAGAGGTAGCGACGGCGAGCAGTTCTTC
once | TRBJ2-5 | - | TRBV7-8 | 15 | CASLQRGSGLETQYF | TGTGCCAGCCTTCAACGGGGCTCGGGACTCGAGACCCAGTACTTC
few | TRBJ2-5 | TRBD2 | TRBV24-1 | 17 | CATSDSRTSGFQETQYF | TGTGCCACCAGTGATTCAAGGACTAGCGGATTTCAAGAGACCCAGTACTTC
- | TRBJ1-1 | - | TRBV12-3/TRBV12-4 | 14 | CASSLVGGGTEAFF | TGTGCCAGCAGTTTAGTCGGGGGCGGCACTGAAGCTTTCTTT
few | TRBJ2-1 | TRBD2 | TRBV28 | 15 | CASTLGLAGDNEQFF | TGTGCCAGCACCCTGGGACTAGCGGGAGACAATGAGCAGTTCTTC
- | TRBJ1-5 | - | TRBV20-1 | 14 | CSARDLGINQPQHF | TGCAGTGCGCGGGACCTGGGAATCAATCAGCCCCAGCATTTT
- | TRBJ2-1 | TRBD2 | TRBV7-2 | 15 | CASSFETSAYNEQFF | TGTGCCAGCAGCTTCGAGACTAGCGCCTACAATGAGCAGTTCTTC
- | TRBJ1-3 | - | TRBV12-3/TRBV12-4 | 15 | CASTPVEGSGNTIYF | TGTGCCAGCACCCCCGTAGAGGGCTCTGGAAACACCATATATTTT
- | TRBJ2-3 | TRBD2 | TRBV12-3/TRBV12-4 | 16 | CASSLGVAGEADTQYF | TGTGCCAGCAGTTTAGGGGTAGCGGGAGAAGCAGATACGCAGTATTTT
- | TRBJ2-1 | - | TRBV18 | 16 | CASSLTTSGTANEQFF | TGTGCCAGCTCACTCACGACTAGTGGGACAGCCAATGAGCAGTTCTTC
few | TRBJ2-7 | TRBD2 | TRBV4-3 | 15 | CASSQEGRGSYEQYF | TGCGCCAGCAGCCAAGAGGGGAGGGGCTCCTACGAGCAGTACTTC
- | TRBJ1-5 | - | TRBV20-1 | 18 | CSARSGGGGLIGNQPQHF | TGCAGTGCTAGAAGTGGTGGGGGGGGGCTTATAGGCAATCAGCCCCAGCATTTT
- | TRBJ1-1 | TRBD1 | TRBV29-1 | 16 | CSVHLANWTGVPEAFF | TGCAGCGTCCACCTAGCCAACTGGACAGGGGTCCCTGAAGCTTTCTTT
- | TRBJ2-1 | - | TRBV14 | 13 | CASSQGFTHEQFF | TGTGCCAGCAGCCAGGGTTTTACGCATGAGCAGTTCTTC